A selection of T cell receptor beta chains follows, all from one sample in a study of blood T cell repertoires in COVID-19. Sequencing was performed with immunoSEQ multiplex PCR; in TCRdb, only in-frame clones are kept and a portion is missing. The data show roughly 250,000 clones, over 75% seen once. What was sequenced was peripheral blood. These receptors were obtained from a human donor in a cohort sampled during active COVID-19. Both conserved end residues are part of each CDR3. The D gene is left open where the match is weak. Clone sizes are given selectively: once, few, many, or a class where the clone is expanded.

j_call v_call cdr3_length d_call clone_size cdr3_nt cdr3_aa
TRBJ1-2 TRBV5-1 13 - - TGCGCCAGCAGCTTTGGACAGATCTATGGCTACACCTTC CASSFGQIYGYTF
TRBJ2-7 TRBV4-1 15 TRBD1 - TGCGCCAGCAGCCTAGGGACAGAGAGACCCTACGAGCAGTACTTC CASSLGTERPYEQYF
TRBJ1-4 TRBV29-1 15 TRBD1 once TGCAGCGTACAGGGGGCCTTTGCAACTAATGAAAAACTGTTTTTT CSVQGAFATNEKLFF
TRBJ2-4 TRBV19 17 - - TGTGCCAGTAGTATGAGTAAACTACCTAGAGCCAAAAACATTCAGTACTTC CASSMSKLPRAKNIQYF
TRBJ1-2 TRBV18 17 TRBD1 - TGTGCCAGCTCACCACGTGACAGGGTATATAACGACTATGGCTACACCTTC CASSPRDRVYNDYGYTF
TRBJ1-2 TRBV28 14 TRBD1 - TGTGCCAGCAGCTCATCGACAGGGGTCTATGGCTACACCTTC CASSSSTGVYGYTF
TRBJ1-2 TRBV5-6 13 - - TGTGCCAGCAGCTCGACTCCTAACTATGGCTACACCTTC CASSSTPNYGYTF
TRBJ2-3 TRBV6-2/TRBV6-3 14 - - TGTGCCAGCAGTTACGTACGGGAAACAGATACGCAGTATTTT CASSYVRETDTQYF
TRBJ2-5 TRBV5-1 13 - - TGCGCCAGCAGCTTCGGGACTCAAGAGACCCAGTACTTC CASSFGTQETQYF
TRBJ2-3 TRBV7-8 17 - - TGTGCCAGCAGCTTATGGCAGGGAACCACTAGCACAGATACGCAGTATTTT CASSLWQGTTSTDTQYF
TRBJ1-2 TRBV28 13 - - TGTGCCAGCAGCCCCGGGAGTACCTATGGCTACACCTTC CASSPGSTYGYTF
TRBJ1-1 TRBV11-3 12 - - TGTGCCAGCAGCTTAGGGTCTGGGGAGGCTTTCTTT CASSLGSGEAFF
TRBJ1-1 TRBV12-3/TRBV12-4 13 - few TGTGCCAGCAGTTTACTCCAGGACACTGAAGCTTTCTTT CASSLLQDTEAFF
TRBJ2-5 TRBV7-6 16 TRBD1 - TGTGCCAGCAGCTTAACTACAGGGGCGTTACAAGAGACCCAGTACTTC CASSLTTGALQETQYF
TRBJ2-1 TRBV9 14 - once TGTGCCAGCAGCGGCCCCCTAGCGATCCATGAGCAGTTCTTC CASSGPLAIHEQFF
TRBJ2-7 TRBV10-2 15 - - TGCGCCAGCAGCGACGGGACACTACGAGGCTACGAGCAGTACTTC CASSDGTLRGYEQYF
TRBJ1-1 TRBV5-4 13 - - TGTGCCAGCAGTTACCCCGGGTCCACTGAAGCTTTCTTT CASSYPGSTEAFF
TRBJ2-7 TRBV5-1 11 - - TGCGCCAGCAGGGGGCAGGGGGAGCAGTACTTC CASRGQGEQYF
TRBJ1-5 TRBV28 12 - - TGTGCCACTCGGCGGGGTAATCAGCCCCAGCATTTT CATRRGNQPQHF
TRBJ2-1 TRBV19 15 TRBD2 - TGTGCCAGTAGTGGGGGGACTAGCGTCGACAATGAGCAGTTCTTC CASSGGTSVDNEQFF
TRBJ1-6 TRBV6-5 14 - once TGTGCCAGCAGTCCCTATAAACGGGATTCACCCCTCCACTTT CASSPYKRDSPLHF
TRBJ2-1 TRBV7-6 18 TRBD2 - TGTGCCAGCAGCTTAGAGTTAGGGCTAGCGGGATTTAGCAATGAGCAGTTCTTC CASSLELGLAGFSNEQFF
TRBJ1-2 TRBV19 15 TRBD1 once TGTGCCAGTAGGGGTCGACAGGGAGTGGACTATGGCTACACCTTC CASRGRQGVDYGYTF
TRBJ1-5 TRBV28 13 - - TGTGCCAGCAGTTTCTTAAACAATCAGCCCCAGCATTTT CASSFLNNQPQHF
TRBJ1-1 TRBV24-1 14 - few TGTGCCACCAGTGGGCAGGGCCCGAACACTGAAGCTTTCTTT CATSGQGPNTEAFF
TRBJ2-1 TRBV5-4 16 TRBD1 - TGTGCCAGCAGCCGAAAGGGACAGGGAGCCTACAATGAGCAGTTCTTC CASSRKGQGAYNEQFF
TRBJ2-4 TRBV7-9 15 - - TGTGCCAGCAGCCGCTCGCCTGCCCAGGGAAACATTCAGTACTTC CASSRSPAQGNIQYF
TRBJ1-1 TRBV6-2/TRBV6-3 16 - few TGTGCCAGCAGCCGACCGACAGGAACTCGTGACACTGAAGCTTTCTTT CASSRPTGTRDTEAFF
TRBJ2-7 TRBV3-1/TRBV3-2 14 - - TGTGCCAGCAGCCTGAGAGGGGGGGCCTACGAGCAGTACTTC CASSLRGGAYEQYF
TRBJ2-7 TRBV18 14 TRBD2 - TGTGCCAGCTCACCTAGCGGGAGTTTCTACGAGCAGTACTTC CASSPSGSFYEQYF
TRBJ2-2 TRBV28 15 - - TGTGCCAGCAAGGCAGAGCGTGTTTTTTCCGGGGAGCTGTTTTTT CASKAERVFSGELFF
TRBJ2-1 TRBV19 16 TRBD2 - TGTGCCAGTAGCCCACTTCTAGCGGGAGTGGGCAATGAGCAGTTCTTC CASSPLLAGVGNEQFF
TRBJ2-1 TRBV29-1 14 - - TGCAGCGCCCGGGGGACCGGCTCCTACAATGAGCAGTTCTTC CSARGTGSYNEQFF
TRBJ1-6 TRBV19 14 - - TGTGCCAGTTCTAACCTGGGACTGGAGGCACCCCTCCACTTT CASSNLGLEAPLHF
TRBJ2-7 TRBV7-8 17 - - TGTGCCAGCAGCCCCCAAGGGGGAGGGCGGGATCACTACGAGCAGTACTTC CASSPQGGGRDHYEQYF
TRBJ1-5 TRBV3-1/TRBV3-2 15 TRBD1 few TGTGCCAGCAGCCAAGGAATACAGGGGAATCAGCCCCAGCATTTT CASSQGIQGNQPQHF
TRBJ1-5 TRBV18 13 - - TGTGCCAGCTCCTCGCAGGGTGGTCAGCCCCAGCATTTT CASSSQGGQPQHF
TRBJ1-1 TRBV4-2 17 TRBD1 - TGTGCCAGCAGCCAAGAGGACAGGGCATGGGGGAACACTGAAGCTTTCTTT CASSQEDRAWGNTEAFF
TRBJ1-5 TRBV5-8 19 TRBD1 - TGTGCCAGCAGCTCCGACGGCCCAAAAACAGGGGGTAACAATCAGCCCCAGCATTTT CASSSDGPKTGGNNQPQHF
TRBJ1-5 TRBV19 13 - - TGTGCCAGTAGTGCATGGTCAGGGCAGCCCCAGCATTTT CASSAWSGQPQHF
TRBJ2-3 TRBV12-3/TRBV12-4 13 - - TGTGCCAGCCGAAGAGGGCCTACAGATACGCAGTATTTT CASRRGPTDTQYF
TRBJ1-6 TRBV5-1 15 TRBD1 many TGCGCCAGCAGATCGGGACAGGTCCATAATTCACCCCTCCACTTT CASRSGQVHNSPLHF
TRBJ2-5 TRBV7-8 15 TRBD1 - TGTGCCAGCGGCGACAGGGGGGCAGGGGCAGAGACCCAGTACTTC CASGDRGAGAETQYF
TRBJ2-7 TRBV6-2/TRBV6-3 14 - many TGTGCCAGCAGTTACTATGGCAGTTTCTACGAGCAGTACTTC CASSYYGSFYEQYF
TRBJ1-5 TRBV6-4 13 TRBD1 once TGTGCCAGCATACAGGACAGGAATCAGCCCCAGCATTTT CASIQDRNQPQHF
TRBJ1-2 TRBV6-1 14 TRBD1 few TGTGCCAGCAGTGAAGCCGGGACAGCCTATGGCTACACCTTC CASSEAGTAYGYTF
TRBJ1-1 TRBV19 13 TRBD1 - TGTGCCAGTAGTATTTTATGGGACAGTGGAGCTTTCTTT CASSILWDSGAFF
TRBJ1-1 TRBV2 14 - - TGTGCCAGCAGTGAGTACACACGTAACACTGAAGCTTTCTTT CASSEYTRNTEAFF
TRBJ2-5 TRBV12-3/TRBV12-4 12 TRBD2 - TGTGCCAGCAGTTCCGGGGGGAGGGCCCAGTACTTC CASSSGGRAQYF
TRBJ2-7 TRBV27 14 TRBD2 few TGTGCCAGCACGACCCGCGGGGGGGCCTACGAGCAGTACTTC CASTTRGGAYEQYF